This TCR beta chain was sequenced in a study of Tregs in tolerant kidney transplant recipients. Recipient PBMCs carried a CFSE label and met irradiated graft donor PBMCs for about six days before FACS sorting. In germline, CDR1 is MNHEY, CDR2 SMNVEV (reference sequence). V lost 2 bases and J 10 bases, leaving 24 bases between the germline ends. The CDR3 contains 18 residues. General study findings and limits: Tolerant patients' donor-specific Tregs expanded beyond overall Tregs, suggesting antigen-driven growth.

Profiled with immunoSEQ multiplex PCR; TCRdb holds only in-frame clones, not every one. This sample has 15,000 or so clones, with 45% to 55% found just once. About this clone itself: Antigen: not known.

The material was CD4+ T cells from blood cultured with allogeneic cells, obtained before the transplant. The origin of this receptor is a human patient who received a combined kidney and bone marrow transplant. The chain is built from TRBV27 and TRBJ1-6; possibly TRBD1 for D (5 bases). The CDR3 DNA is TGTGCCAGCAGTTTAATATTCTCCTGGCAGGGTGATCGATCACCCCTCCACTTT. Amino acid sequence: CASSLIFSWQGDRSPLHF.